The 3 T cell receptor beta chains presented below share a single source sample, sequenced in a study of Ad26.COV2.S vaccination and SARS-CoV-2 variants. TCRdb keeps only in-frame clones here, not all; method: immunoSEQ multiplex PCR. Among 250,000 to 300,000 clones listed, 80% to 90% were seen once. Treatment reported: roughly 20 received Ad26.COV2.S at low or high dose, single or two shots; roughly five received placebo; per-sample allocation not given. Vaccine and placebo recipients were sampled on day 63 after the first injection. This material consisted of peripheral blood, taken in a trial of Ad26.COV2.S vaccine versus placebo. These receptors all come from a person aged 18-65 years who received the Ad26.COV2.S COVID-19 vaccine or a placebo.

This chain links TRBV18 with TRBJ2-2, with a possible D match to TRBD2 (6 bases). The ends were cut back, 0 bases at V and 6 bases at J, with 11 bases in the middle. CDR3 length: 15 residues. The V gene's germline CDR1 is KGHSH and CDR2 LQKENI. The CDR3 loop is CASSPPGGGSGELFF. In DNA, the CDR3 is TGTGCCAGCTCACCACCGGGAGGAGGGTCCGGGGAGCTGTTTTTT.

The chain uses TRBV5-1 and TRBJ1-1; D is ambiguous. The length of the CDR3 is 14 residues. Trimming removed 3 bases from V and 0 bases from J, with 9 bases in between. Germline lookup yields CDR1 SGHRS and CDR2 YFSETQ. The CDR3 loop reads CASSSGEMNTEAFF. CDR3 nucleotides: TGCGCCAGCAGCTCTGGGGAGATGAACACTGAAGCTTTCTTT.

This rearrangement joins TRBV30 to TRBJ1-3; D gene uncertain. This CDR3 is 13 amino acids long. Germline lookup yields CDR1 GTSNPN and CDR2 SVGIG (reference sequence). V was clipped by 3 bases and J by 4 bases, with 10 bases between them. CDR3 sequence: CAWSHKGGNTIYF. CDR3 bases: TGTGCCTGGAGCCACAAAGGGGGAAACACCATATATTTT.